Below are 31 T cell receptor beta chains sequenced from a single sample in a study of cytomegalovirus exposure and HLA in healthy donors. Sequencing was performed with immunoSEQ multiplex PCR; in TCRdb, only in-frame clones are kept and a portion is missing. The sample has about 98,000 clones; around nine tenths are singletons. The sequenced sample was PBMCs. These receptor sequences come from a woman in her twenties or thirties in good health and CMV-seronegative.

The chain combines TRBV6-1 with TRBJ1-1; D might be TRBD1 (5 bases). The germline V gene has CDR1 MNHNS and CDR2 SASEGT. V lost 5 bases and J 1 base, leaving 8 bases between the germline ends. This CDR3 spans 13 amino acids. CDR3 coding DNA: TGTGCCAGCAGTAATCAGGGGAACACTGAAGCTTTCTTT. Encoded protein: CASSNQGNTEAFF.

The CDR3 spells CASSVERGGGEQYF. The DNA of the CDR3 is TGTGCCAGCAGCGTAGAGAGAGGGGGTGGCGAGCAGTACTTC. The chain combines TRBV9 with TRBJ2-7, with D tentatively TRBD1 (6 bases). This CDR3 has 14 residues. Germline lookup yields CDR1 SGDLS and CDR2 YYNGEE. Trimming left V 0 bases short and J 6 bases short, with 13 bases between. Full variable domain (missing parts from reference TRBV9 and TRBJ2-7): DSGVTQTPKHLITATGQRVTLRCSPRSGDLSVYWYQQSLDQGLQFLIQYYNGEERAKGNILERFSAQQFPDLHSELNLSSLELGDSALYFCASSVERGGGEQYFGPGTRLTVT.

The chain employs TRBV13 and TRBJ2-5; D might be TRBD1 (6 bases). The CDR3 is 14 residues long. CDR1 PRHDT and CDR2 FYEKMQ come from the germline V gene (reference sequence). V was shortened by 5 bases and J by 10 bases, with 20 bases between the two germline ends. The CDR3 region has the DNA TGTGCCAGCAGCCCTGGGGGCTCCGGGGCAATCCAGTACTTC. Translated, it gives CASSPGGSGAIQYF.

This rearrangement joins TRBV9 to TRBJ2-6; 7 nucleotides align to TRBD1. V shed 3 bases and J 3 bases; nucleotides not matched to a gene: 6. The CDR3 length is 16 residues. Germline CDR1 and CDR2: SGDLS and YYNGEE. CDR3 sequence reads: CASSERQGSGANVLTF. CDR3 nucleotides: TGTGCCAGCAGCGAACGACAGGGTAGTGGGGCCAACGTCCTGACTTTC.

The CDR3 sequence: CASTLQVTDTQYF. The DNA for the CDR3 is TGTGCCAGTACCCTTCAGGTCACAGATACGCAGTATTTT. The chain recombines TRBV28 with TRBJ2-3; no clear D. The CDR3 has 13 amino acids. Trimming pared 9 bases from V and 2 bases from J, leaving 12 bases between. Germline V gives CDR1 MDHEN, CDR2 SYDVKM.

The chain employs TRBV19 and TRBJ2-3; D is possibly TRBD1 (5 bases). Trimming cost V 5 bases and J 5 bases, with 17 bases left between them. This CDR3 is built from 15 residues. Germline values: CDR1 LNHDA, CDR2 SQIVND (reference sequence). The CDR3 loop is CASSVSGWYVDTQYF. The CDR3, as DNA: TGTGCCAGTAGTGTGTCAGGGTGGTATGTAGATACGCAGTATTTT.

This clone was found a few times. This chain uses TRBV7-2 with TRBJ1-2; 8 positions match TRBD1. Germline V lookup: CDR1 SGHTA, CDR2 FQGNSA. The CDR3 length is 13 residues. V lost 4 bases to trimming and J lost 4 bases; unmatched junction nucleotides: 2. The CDR3 here is CASSWGQAYGYTF. The CDR3 DNA is TGTGCCAGCAGCTGGGGACAGGCCTATGGCTACACCTTC.

Note on this clone: Other nucleotide sequences in the sample specify the same CDR3. This chain links TRBV9 with TRBJ2-7, with 9 nucleotides matching TRBD1. V shed 10 bases and J 1 base; nucleotides not matched to a gene: 3. The CDR3 is made up of 12 amino acids. Germline CDR1 SGDLS, CDR2 YYNGEE. The CDR3 region has the DNA TGTGCCTCTGGACAGGGGTCCTACGAGCAGTACTTC. Protein product: CASGQGSYEQYF.

The chain couples TRBV29-1 to TRBJ2-2; 14 bases are shared with TRBD2. The CDR3 covers 15 residues. J was trimmed by 5 bases and V by 7 bases; bases with no gene match: 6. Germline V lookup: CDR1 SQVTM, CDR2 ANQGSEA. Written as DNA, the CDR3 is TGCAGCGCCGGGACTAGCGGGAGTTTTACCGGGGAGCTGTTTTTT. Protein: CSAGTSGSFTGELFF.

The rearrangement links TRBV28 to TRBJ2-1, with D possibly being TRBD1 (6 bases). The V end lost 6 bases, the J end lost 7 bases, and 13 bases lay between the germline ends. The CDR3 contains 13 residues. CDR1 is MDHEN and CDR2 is SYDVKM in the germline V gene. The CDR3 reads CASSYDRINEQFF. For the CDR3, the DNA is TGTGCCAGCAGCTATGACAGGATTAATGAGCAGTTCTTC.

Of note for this clone: The same CDR3 arises from other DNA sequences in this sample as well. The chain combines TRBV5-1 with TRBJ2-3; tentatively, D is TRBD2 (5 bases). The germline V gene has CDR1 SGHRS and CDR2 YFSETQ. The CDR3 consists of 15 residues. V was shortened by 1 base and J by 0 bases, with 9 bases between the two germline ends. The CDR3: CASSLRGTSTDTQYF. The DNA for the CDR3 is TGCGCCAGCAGCTTGCGGGGTACTAGCACAGATACGCAGTATTTT.

The chain uses TRBV4-3 and TRBJ1-5; D gene unclear. CDR1 LGHNA and CDR2 YSLEER come from the germline V gene. V was shortened by 0 bases and J by 6 bases, with 6 bases between the two germline ends. The CDR3 has 13 residues. The CDR3 loop is CASSQEIGQPQHF. The CDR3 DNA reads TGCGCCAGCAGCCAAGAAATCGGTCAGCCCCAGCATTTT.

The CDR3 loop reads CASSEGPGELFF. In DNA, the CDR3 is TGTGCCAGCAGTGAAGGGCCCGGGGAGCTGTTTTTT. The V call is TRBV6-1, the J call TRBJ2-2; D not certain. This CDR3 comprises 12 residues. Germline V gene data show CDR1 as MNHNS and CDR2 as SASEGT. V gave up 1 base and J gave up 6 bases, with 3 bases separating them.

The chain couples TRBV5-4 to TRBJ2-3; D not certain. The V gene lost 2 bases and the J gene lost 6 bases, with 10 bases spanning the gap. Germline CDR1 reads SGHNT; CDR2 reads YYREEE (reference sequence). The CDR3 consists of 13 residues. Here the CDR3 DNA reads TGTGCCAGCAGCTTAGGAGCCCAGGATACGCAGTATTTT. Its protein product is CASSLGAQDTQYF.

The chain carries TRBV10-2 and TRBJ1-1; the match to TRBD1 covers 11 bases. J lost 1 base, V lost 8 bases, and 6 bases had no gene match. Per germline, CDR1 WSHSY and CDR2 SAAADI. The CDR3 consists of 15 residues. The CDR3 coding sequence is TGCGCCAGCCAGGACAGGGGGCGAGGGAACACTGAAGCTTTCTTT. Translation gives CASQDRGRGNTEAFF.

The chain couples TRBV11-2 to TRBJ1-1, with TRBD1 as a possible D gene (6 bases). V lost 1 base and J 1 base, leaving 10 bases between the germline ends. The length of the CDR3 is 15 residues. Germline V gives CDR1 SGHAT, CDR2 FQNNGV. The CDR3, as DNA: TGTGCCAGCAGCTTAGCCGGACAGTGGAACACTGAAGCTTTCTTT. Translation gives CASSLAGQWNTEAFF.

This clone occurred once. The genes are TRBV25-1 and TRBJ1-2, with TRBD1 matching 10 bases. CDR1 is MGHDK and CDR2 is SYGVNS in the germline V gene. CDR3 length equals 14 residues. Trimming removed 4 bases from V and 8 bases from J; junction bases left unmatched: 7. The CDR3 reads CASSASGQGKGYTF. The CDR3, as DNA: TGTGCCAGCAGTGCCTCGGGACAGGGGAAGGGCTACACCTTC.

V and J are TRBV18 and TRBJ1-1; the D is unclear. Germline CDR1 reads KGHSH; CDR2 reads LQKENI. Trimming stripped 6 bases from V and 1 base from J, with 9 bases between. The CDR3 spans 13 residues. The CDR3 nucleotides read TGTGCCAGCTCCACGGGAGGGAACACTGAAGCTTTCTTT. Translation gives CASSTGGNTEAFF.

The chain links TRBV5-6 to TRBJ2-7; 7 bases map to TRBD1. Germline CDR1 reads SGHDT; CDR2 reads YYEEEE. CDR3 length equals 13 residues. The trim removed 2 bases at V and 4 bases at J, leaving 3 bases unmatched. CDR3 DNA sequence: TGTGCCAGCAGCTTACAGGGGAAATACGAGCAGTACTTC. Translating gives CASSLQGKYEQYF.

The CDR3 spells CASSSRGTGRHYNEQFF. CDR3 coding DNA: TGTGCCAGCAGCTCCCGAGGGACAGGGAGGCACTACAATGAGCAGTTCTTC. The rearrangement uses TRBV5-6 and TRBJ2-1, with 9 bases aligning to TRBD1. J lost 3 bases, V lost 3 bases, and 10 bases had no gene match. The germline gives CDR1 SGHDT, CDR2 YYEEEE. The CDR3 has 17 residues.

As DNA, the CDR3 is TGTGCCACCAGCAGGGGTACCTCCGGGACTAGCGGGAGTGAGGAGCAGTTCTTC. It encodes CATSRGTSGTSGSEEQFF. This sequence joins TRBV15 and TRBJ2-1; 14 bases map to TRBD2. After removal of 3 bases from V and 10 bases from J, the junction contained 14 bases not matched to a gene. The CDR3 loop spans 18 amino acids. The germline gives CDR1 LNHNV, CDR2 YYDKDF (reference sequence). The full variable domain, in which reference TRBV15 and TRBJ2-1 provide the parts outside the CDR3, is DAMVIQNPRYQVTQFGKPVTLSCSQTLNHNVMYWYQQKSSQAPKLLFHYYDKDFNNEADTPDNFQSRRPNTSFCFLDIRSPGLGDTAMYLCATSRGTSGTSGSEEQFFGPGTRLTVL.

The rearrangement links TRBV7-9 to TRBJ2-7, with D maybe TRBD2 (6 bases). V lost 1 base, J lost 6 bases, and 16 bases lay in between. Germline V lookup: CDR1 SEHNR, CDR2 FQNEAQ (reference sequence). The CDR3 totals 15 residues. The CDR3 region is CASSLVGGLGGEQYF. CDR3 DNA sequence: TGTGCCAGCAGCTTAGTAGGCGGCCTGGGGGGCGAGCAGTACTTC. The variable domain in full, with the rest retrieved from reference TRBV7-9 and TRBJ2-7, is DTGVSQNPRHKITKRGQNVTFRCDPISEHNRLYWYRQTLGQGPEFLTYFQNEAQLEKSRLLSDRFSAERPKGSFSTLEIQRTEQGDSAMYLCASSLVGGLGGEQYFGPGTRLTVT.

J is TRBJ1-2 and V is TRBV5-4, with D possibly matching TRBD1 (5 bases). Per the germline V gene, CDR1 is SGHNT and CDR2 is YYREEE (reference sequence). The CDR3 covers 16 residues. Trimming removed 0 bases from V and 8 bases from J, with 20 bases in between. CDR3 sequence: CASSLALDTSVGGYTF. CDR3 nucleotides: TGTGCCAGCAGCTTGGCCTTGGACACTTCGGTCGGCGGCTACACCTTC. The full variable domain, rest sourced from reference TRBV5-4 and TRBJ1-2, is ETGVTQSPTHLIKTRGQQVTLRCSSQSGHNTVSWYQQALGQGPQFIFQYYREEENGRGNFPPRFSGLQFPNYSSELNVNALELDDSALYLCASSLALDTSVGGYTFGSGTRLTVV.

This sequence joins TRBV4-2 and TRBJ2-1, with 12 nucleotides matching TRBD2. The CDR3 covers 17 residues. The germline gives CDR1 LGHNA, CDR2 YNFKEQ. V shed 0 bases and J 9 bases; nucleotides not matched to a gene: 9. The CDR3 region has the DNA TGTGCCAGCAGCCAAGATAAGACTAGCGGGAGCCCTGGTGAGCAGTTCTTC. This codes for CASSQDKTSGSPGEQFF.

The chain couples TRBV7-8 to TRBJ2-7, with TRBD2 identical over 12 bases. Germline trimming cut 5 bases from V and 3 bases from J; bases unmatched to any gene: 5. This CDR3 is 15 amino acids long. Germline CDR1 is SGHVS and CDR2 is FQNEAQ. Here the CDR3 reads CASSPASGGGYEQYF. CDR3 coding DNA: TGTGCCAGCAGCCCAGCTAGCGGGGGGGGCTACGAGCAGTACTTC.

This clone was observed a few times. The J gene is TRBJ2-7, the V gene TRBV5-1; 8 nucleotides match TRBD2. The J segment lost 3 bases and the V segment lost 8 bases, leaving 7 bases of the junction unmatched. This CDR3 has 13 residues. In germline, CDR1 is SGHRS, CDR2 YFSETQ. CDR3 residues: CASRSSGGYEQYF. The CDR3 coding sequence is TGCGCCAGTAGATCGAGCGGGGGCTACGAGCAGTACTTC.

The chain couples TRBV14 to TRBJ2-6; D uncertain. Germline values: CDR1 SGHDN, CDR2 FVKESK. The CDR3 is 16 amino acids. V was shortened by 1 base and J by 4 bases, with 11 bases between the two germline ends. The CDR3 region is CASSQGVLYGANVLTF. The CDR3 nucleotides read TGTGCCAGCAGCCAAGGAGTGCTTTACGGGGCCAACGTCCTGACTTTC.

This CDR3 reads CASSFIRSTDTQYF. For the CDR3, the DNA is TGTGCCAGCAGCTTTATTCGGAGCACAGATACGCAGTATTTT. This rearrangement joins TRBV28 to TRBJ2-3; D is undetermined. The germline CDR1 and CDR2 sequences are MDHEN and SYDVKM. This CDR3 contains 14 residues. Trimming shortened V by 6 bases and J by 0 bases, and 10 bases separated the two germline ends.

This rearrangement joins TRBV7-8 to TRBJ2-1; 9 bases map to TRBD2. Germline V gene lookup returns CDR1 SGHVS and CDR2 FQNEAQ. J lost 1 base, V lost 1 base, and 8 bases had no gene match. The CDR3 consists of 18 residues. DNA of the CDR3: TGTGCCAGCAGCTTAGTCCCTAGCGGGATAGCTTCCTACAATGAGCAGTTCTTC. It translates to CASSLVPSGIASYNEQFF.

The genes are TRBV10-2 and TRBJ2-5; a possible D gene is TRBD1 (6 bases). Germline CDR1 reads WSHSY; CDR2 reads SAAADI. The CDR3 is 15 amino acids. Trimming stripped 3 bases from V and 2 bases from J, with 13 bases between. The CDR3 bases are TGCGCCAGCAGTGATGGGGGCTACCCTCAAGAGACCCAGTACTTC. Protein sequence: CASSDGGYPQETQYF.

The V and J genes are TRBV27 and TRBJ2-1; the D is unclear. V shed 5 bases and J shed 0 bases, with 14 bases lying between them. In germline, CDR1 is MNHEY, CDR2 SMNVEV (reference sequence). There are 16 residues in the CDR3. CDR3 DNA sequence: TGTGCCAGCAGTGCCGACTCTGATCTCTCCTACAATGAGCAGTTCTTC. Translated: CASSADSDLSYNEQFF.